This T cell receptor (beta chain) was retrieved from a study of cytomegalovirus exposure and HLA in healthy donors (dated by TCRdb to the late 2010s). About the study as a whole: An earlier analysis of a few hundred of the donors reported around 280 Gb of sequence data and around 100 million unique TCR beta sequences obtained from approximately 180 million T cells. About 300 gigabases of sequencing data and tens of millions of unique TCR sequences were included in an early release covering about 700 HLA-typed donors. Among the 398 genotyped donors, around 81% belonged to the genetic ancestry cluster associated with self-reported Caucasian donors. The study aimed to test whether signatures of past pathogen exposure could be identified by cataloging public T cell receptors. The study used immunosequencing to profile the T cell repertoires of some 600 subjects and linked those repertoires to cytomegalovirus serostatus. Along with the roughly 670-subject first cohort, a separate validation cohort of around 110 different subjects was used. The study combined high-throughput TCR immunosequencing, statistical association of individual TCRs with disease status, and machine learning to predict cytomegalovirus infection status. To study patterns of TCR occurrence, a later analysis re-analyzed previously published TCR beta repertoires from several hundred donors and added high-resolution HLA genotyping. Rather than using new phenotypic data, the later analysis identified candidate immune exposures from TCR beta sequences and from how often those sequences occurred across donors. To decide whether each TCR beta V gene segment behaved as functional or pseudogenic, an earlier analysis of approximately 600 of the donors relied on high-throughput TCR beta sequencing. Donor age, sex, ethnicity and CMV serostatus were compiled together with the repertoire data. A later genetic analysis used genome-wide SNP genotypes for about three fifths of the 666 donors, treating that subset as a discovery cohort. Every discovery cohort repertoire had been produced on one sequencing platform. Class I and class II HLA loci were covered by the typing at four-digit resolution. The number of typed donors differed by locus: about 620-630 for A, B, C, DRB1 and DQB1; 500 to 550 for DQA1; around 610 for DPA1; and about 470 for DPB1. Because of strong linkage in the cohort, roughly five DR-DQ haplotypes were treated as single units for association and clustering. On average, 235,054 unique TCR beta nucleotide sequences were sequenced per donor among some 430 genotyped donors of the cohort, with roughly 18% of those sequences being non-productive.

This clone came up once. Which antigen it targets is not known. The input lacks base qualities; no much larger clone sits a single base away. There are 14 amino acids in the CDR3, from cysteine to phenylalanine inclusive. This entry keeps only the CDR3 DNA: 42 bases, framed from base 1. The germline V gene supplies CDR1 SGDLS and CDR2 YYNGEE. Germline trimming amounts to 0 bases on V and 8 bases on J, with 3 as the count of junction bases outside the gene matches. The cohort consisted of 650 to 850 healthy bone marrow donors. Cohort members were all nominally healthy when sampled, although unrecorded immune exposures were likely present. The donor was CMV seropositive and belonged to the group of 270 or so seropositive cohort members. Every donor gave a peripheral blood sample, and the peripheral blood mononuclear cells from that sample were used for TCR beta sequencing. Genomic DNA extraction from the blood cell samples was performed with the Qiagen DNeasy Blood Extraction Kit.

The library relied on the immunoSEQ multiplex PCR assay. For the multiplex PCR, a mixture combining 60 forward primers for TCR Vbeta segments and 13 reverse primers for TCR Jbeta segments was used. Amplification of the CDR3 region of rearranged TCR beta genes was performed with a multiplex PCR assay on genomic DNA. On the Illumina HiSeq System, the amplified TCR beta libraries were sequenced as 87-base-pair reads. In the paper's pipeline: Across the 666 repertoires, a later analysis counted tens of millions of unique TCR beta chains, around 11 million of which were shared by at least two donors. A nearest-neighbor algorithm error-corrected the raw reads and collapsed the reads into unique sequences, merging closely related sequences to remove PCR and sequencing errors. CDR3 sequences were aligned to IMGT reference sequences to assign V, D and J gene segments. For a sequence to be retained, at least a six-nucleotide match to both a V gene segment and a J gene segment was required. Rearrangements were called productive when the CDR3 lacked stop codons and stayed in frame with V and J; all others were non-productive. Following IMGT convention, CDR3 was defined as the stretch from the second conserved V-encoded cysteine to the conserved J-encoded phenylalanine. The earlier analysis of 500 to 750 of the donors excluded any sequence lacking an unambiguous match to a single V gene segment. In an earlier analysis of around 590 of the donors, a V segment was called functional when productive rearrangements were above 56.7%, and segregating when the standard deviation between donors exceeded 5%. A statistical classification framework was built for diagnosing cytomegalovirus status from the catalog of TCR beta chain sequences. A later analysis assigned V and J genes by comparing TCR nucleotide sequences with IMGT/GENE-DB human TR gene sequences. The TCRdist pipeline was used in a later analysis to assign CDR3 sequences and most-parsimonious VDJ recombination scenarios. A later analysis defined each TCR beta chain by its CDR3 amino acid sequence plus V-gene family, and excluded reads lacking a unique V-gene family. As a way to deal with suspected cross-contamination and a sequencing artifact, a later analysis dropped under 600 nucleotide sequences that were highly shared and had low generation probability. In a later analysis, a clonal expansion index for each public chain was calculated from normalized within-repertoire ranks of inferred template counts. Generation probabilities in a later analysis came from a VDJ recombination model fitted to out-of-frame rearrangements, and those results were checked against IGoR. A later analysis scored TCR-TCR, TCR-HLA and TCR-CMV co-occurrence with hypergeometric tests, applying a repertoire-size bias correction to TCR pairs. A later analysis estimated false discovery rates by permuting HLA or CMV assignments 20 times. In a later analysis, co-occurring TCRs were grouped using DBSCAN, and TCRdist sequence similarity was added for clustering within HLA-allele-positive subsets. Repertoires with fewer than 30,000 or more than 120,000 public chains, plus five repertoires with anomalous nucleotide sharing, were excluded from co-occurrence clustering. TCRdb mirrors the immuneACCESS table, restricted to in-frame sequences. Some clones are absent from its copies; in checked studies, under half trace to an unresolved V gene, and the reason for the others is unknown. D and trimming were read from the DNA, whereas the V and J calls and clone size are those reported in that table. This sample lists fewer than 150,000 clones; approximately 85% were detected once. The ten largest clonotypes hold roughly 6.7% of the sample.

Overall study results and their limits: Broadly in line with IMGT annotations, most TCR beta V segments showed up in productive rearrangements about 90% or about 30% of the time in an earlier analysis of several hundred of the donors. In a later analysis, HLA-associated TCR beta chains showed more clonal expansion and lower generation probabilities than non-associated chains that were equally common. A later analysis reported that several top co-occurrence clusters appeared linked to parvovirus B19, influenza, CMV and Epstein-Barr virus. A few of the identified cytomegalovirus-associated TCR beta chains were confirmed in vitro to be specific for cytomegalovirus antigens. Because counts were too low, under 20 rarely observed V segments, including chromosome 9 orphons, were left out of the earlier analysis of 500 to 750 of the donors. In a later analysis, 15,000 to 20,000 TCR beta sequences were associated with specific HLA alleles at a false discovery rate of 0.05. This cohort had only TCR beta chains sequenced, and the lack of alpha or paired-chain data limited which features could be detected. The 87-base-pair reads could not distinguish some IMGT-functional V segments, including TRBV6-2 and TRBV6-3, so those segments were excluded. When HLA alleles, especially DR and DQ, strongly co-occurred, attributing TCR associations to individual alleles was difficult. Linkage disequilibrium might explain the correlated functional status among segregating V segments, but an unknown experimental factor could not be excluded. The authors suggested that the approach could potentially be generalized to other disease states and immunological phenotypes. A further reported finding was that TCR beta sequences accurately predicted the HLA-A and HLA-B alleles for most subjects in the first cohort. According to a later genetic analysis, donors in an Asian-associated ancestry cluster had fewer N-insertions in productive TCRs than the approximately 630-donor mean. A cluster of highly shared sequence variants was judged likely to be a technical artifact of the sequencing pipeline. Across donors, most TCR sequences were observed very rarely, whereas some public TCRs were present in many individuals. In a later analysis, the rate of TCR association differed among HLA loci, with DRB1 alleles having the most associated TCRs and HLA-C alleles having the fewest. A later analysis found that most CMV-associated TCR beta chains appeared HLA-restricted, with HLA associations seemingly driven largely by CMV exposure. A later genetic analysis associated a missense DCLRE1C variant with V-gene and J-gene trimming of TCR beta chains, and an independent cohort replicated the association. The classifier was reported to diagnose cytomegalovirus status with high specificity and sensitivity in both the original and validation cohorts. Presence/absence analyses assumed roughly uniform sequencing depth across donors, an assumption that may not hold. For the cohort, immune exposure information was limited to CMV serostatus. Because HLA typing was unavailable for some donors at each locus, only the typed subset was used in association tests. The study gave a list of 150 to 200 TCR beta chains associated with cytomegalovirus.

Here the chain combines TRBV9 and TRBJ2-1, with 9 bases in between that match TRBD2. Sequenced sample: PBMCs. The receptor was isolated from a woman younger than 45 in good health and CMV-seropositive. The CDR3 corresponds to CASSVEVAGDEQFF. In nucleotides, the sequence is TGTGCCAGCAGCGTAGAAGTAGCGGGAGATGAGCAGTTCTTC.